One sample yielded the 4 T cell receptor beta chains listed below, sequenced in a study of T cells in localized non-small cell lung cancer. Profiling relied on immunoSEQ multiplex PCR, and the TCRdb table lists in-frame clones only, not all of them. The top ten hold about 3.9% of the sample, which has roughly 33,000 clones, approximately 87% seen once. The source material was peripheral blood, sampled before any cancer treatment. Receptors were obtained from a man aged 35-75 years with stage I lung adenocarcinoma.

The V and J genes are TRBV6-4 and TRBJ2-2; D call uncertain. The V end was cut by 5 bases, the J end by 5 bases, with 9 bases between. Per germline, CDR1 MRHNA and CDR2 SNTAGT. The CDR3 contains 13 residues. The CDR3, as DNA: TGTGCCAGCAGTCGGCAGTCTACCGGGGAGCTGTTTTTT. It is translated as CASSRQSTGELFF.

This chain links TRBV10-1 with TRBJ2-2; no clear D. Trimming pared 4 bases from V and 1 base from J, leaving 10 bases between. The CDR3 runs 15 residues. CDR1 and CDR2 (germline): WNHNN, SYGVQD (reference sequence). The CDR3 sequence is CASSAVRLNTGELFF. CDR3 DNA: TGCGCCAGCAGTGCCGTACGACTGAACACCGGGGAGCTGTTTTTT.

The gene calls are TRBV9 and TRBJ2-3; 8 bases line up with TRBD2. The J segment lost 7 bases and the V segment lost 3 bases, leaving 13 bases of the junction unmatched. Germline CDR1 and CDR2: SGDLS and YYNGEE. CDR3 length equals 16 residues. The CDR3 is CASSARGAGGLHTQYF. The CDR3 nucleotides read TGTGCCAGCAGCGCAAGAGGGGCGGGGGGCCTTCATACGCAGTATTTT.

Here the CDR3 DNA reads TGTGCCACCAGCACCCGAGCGGGACCCACAGATACGCAGTATTTT. Its translation is CATSTRAGPTDTQYF. V is TRBV15 and J is TRBJ2-3; 7 nucleotides line up with TRBD2. CDR3 size: 15 residues. The junction had 6 bases not matched to a gene; V was cut back by 4 bases and J by 2 bases. Looked up from germline, CDR1 is LNHNV and CDR2 is YYDKDF (reference sequence).